These 22 T cell receptor beta chains originate from one sample sequenced in a study of radiotherapy plus CTLA-4 blockade in lung cancer. Data came from immunoSEQ multiplex PCR; TCRdb stores just in-frame clones and leaves some out. The table has 12,000 or so clones, roughly 80% seen once. The specimen was peripheral blood, collected from a patient treated with radiotherapy plus ipilimumab. The receptor source for this set is a human donor with non-small cell lung cancer that progressed on radiotherapy plus ipilimumab.

The chain joins TRBV6-1 to TRBJ2-7; either TRBD1 or TRBD2 may fit D (5 bases each). V was trimmed by 9 bases and J by 1 base, leaving 13 bases between them. CDR3 length: 13 residues. Germline V lookup: CDR1 MNHNS, CDR2 SASEGT. This CDR3 reads CASSGTQSYEQYF. The CDR3 nucleotides are TGTGCCAGTTCAGGGACCCAATCCTACGAGCAGTACTTC.

V gene TRBV6-5 combines with J gene TRBJ1-5; D remains unclear. This CDR3 spans 16 amino acids. The V end was cut by 4 bases, the J end by 2 bases, with 15 bases between. Per germline, CDR1 MNHEY and CDR2 SVGAGI. The CDR3 spells CASSFSSRGGNQPQHF. The CDR3 bases are TGTGCCAGCAGTTTCTCCTCAAGAGGAGGCAATCAGCCCCAGCATTTT.

The V and J genes are TRBV7-2 and TRBJ2-3; D is ambiguous. Deletions cut 8 bases from V and 3 bases from J, with 12 bases between. From germline, CDR1 is SGHTA and CDR2 FQGNSA. The CDR3 covers 13 residues. The DNA of the CDR3 is TGTGCCAGCTCCCGTCATCGGACAGATACGCAGTATTTT. Its protein is CASSRHRTDTQYF.

CDR3 nucleotide sequence: TGTGCCAGCAGCCGGGGGCAGGGAAACGAGCAGTACTTC. Encoded protein: CASSRGQGNEQYF. V gene TRBV6-6 combines with J gene TRBJ2-7, with D possibly being TRBD1 or TRBD2 (6 bases each). CDR1 is MNHNY, CDR2 SVGAGI, per germline (reference sequence). The CDR3 extends over 13 amino acids. V was cut by 6 bases and J by 5 bases, with 14 bases left in between.

The chain links TRBV27 to TRBJ1-2; D might be TRBD1 (5 bases). V lost 2 bases, J lost 4 bases, and 11 bases lay in between. The germline V gene has CDR1 MNHEY and CDR2 SMNVEV (reference sequence). The CDR3 covers 14 residues. The CDR3 loop reads CASSLIGQGYGYTF. CDR3 sequence (DNA): TGTGCCAGCAGTTTAATAGGGCAGGGCTATGGCTACACCTTC.

The gene calls are TRBV20-1 and TRBJ1-2, with D possibly being TRBD1 (5 bases). Between the trimmed V and J ends, which lost 5 bases and 6 bases, there was a span of 10 bases. The CDR3 extends over 11 amino acids. CDR1 and CDR2 from the germline V gene are DFQATT and SNEGSKA (reference sequence). The CDR3 bases are TGCAGTGCTCGGGGGAAGGATGGCTACACCTTC. Translating gives CSARGKDGYTF.

In DNA form, the CDR3 reads TGTGCCAGCAGCAGAAGGGACAGGGCCTATGGCTACACCTTC. Translated: CASSRRDRAYGYTF. This chain joins TRBV7-8 and TRBJ1-2, with 9 positions matching TRBD1. The V gene end was trimmed by 5 bases and the J gene end by 4 bases; junction bases not matched to a gene: 5. There are 14 residues in the CDR3. Germline lookup yields CDR1 SGHVS and CDR2 FQNEAQ.

CDR3 loop: CASSYRQGSEQFF. The DNA for the CDR3 is TGTGCCAGCAGTTACCGGCAGGGTTCTGAGCAGTTCTTC. V and J are TRBV6-5 and TRBJ2-1; D may be TRBD1 (5 bases). Per germline, CDR1 MNHEY and CDR2 SVGAGI. This CDR3 is 13 amino acids long. Between the trimmed V and J ends, which lost 2 bases and 9 bases, there was a span of 11 bases.

The chain couples TRBV5-1 to TRBJ2-5; 9 bases are a match to TRBD2. Germline CDR1 reads SGHRS; CDR2 reads YFSETQ. The ends lost 3 bases at V and 5 bases at J; junction bases unmatched: 8. This CDR3 is 15 amino acids long. The CDR3 region has the DNA TGCGCCAGCAGCTCGGGCGGGGGGGCCCGGGAGACCCAGTACTTC. Its translation is CASSSGGGARETQYF.

This sequence joins TRBV5-1 and TRBJ2-2; a weak D match, TRBD1 (6 bases). The CDR3 runs to 15 residues. CDR1 and CDR2 from the germline V gene are SGHRS and YFSETQ. V lost 4 bases to trimming and J lost 1 base, with 11 bases between them. CDR3 in DNA: TGCGCCAGCAGCCCGGGACACCTGAACACCGGGGAGCTGTTTTTT. Translation gives CASSPGHLNTGELFF. The variable domain in full, completed from reference TRBV5-1 and TRBJ2-2, reads KAGVTQTPRYLIKTRGQQVTLSCSPISGHRSVSWYQQTPGQGLQFLFEYFSETQRNKGNFPGRFSGRQFSNSRSEMNVSTLELGDSALYLCASSPGHLNTGELFFGEGSRLTVL.

V and J are TRBV29-1 and TRBJ1-2; 7 bases line up with TRBD1. The CDR3 is made up of 12 amino acids. Germline assignment: CDR1 SQVTM and CDR2 ANQGSEA. V lost 3 bases, J lost 8 bases, and 6 bases stayed unmatched. This CDR3 is CSVDRQGRGYTF. In DNA, the CDR3 is TGCAGCGTTGACCGACAGGGACGCGGCTACACCTTC.

V gene TRBV11-2 combines with J gene TRBJ2-1, with 8 bases matching TRBD2. The germline gives CDR1 SGHAT, CDR2 FQNNGV. The CDR3 covers 16 residues. V lost 5 bases and J lost 4; bases outside the gene matches: 10. CDR3 DNA: TGTGCCAGCAGCCCTAGCTGGGCGGGGGGTTACAATGAGCAGTTCTTC. Protein sequence: CASSPSWAGGYNEQFF.

V and J are TRBV9 and TRBJ2-3, with D perhaps matching TRBD2 (5 bases). This CDR3 contains 14 residues. The germline V gene encodes CDR1 SGDLS and CDR2 YYNGEE. V lost 2 bases and J lost 5, with 12 bases in between. The CDR3 sequence: CASSVRELRDTQYF. The CDR3, as DNA: TGTGCCAGCAGCGTGAGGGAGCTCAGAGATACGCAGTATTTT.

The chain is built from TRBV10-3 and TRBJ2-5; the D is unclear. The ends were cut back, 6 bases at V and 8 bases at J, with 16 bases in the middle. Per the germline V gene, CDR1 is ENHRY and CDR2 is SYGVKD. This CDR3 has 13 residues. This chain's CDR3 is CAIRGPQVGTQYF. In DNA form, the CDR3 reads TGTGCCATCAGAGGACCGCAGGTAGGAACCCAGTACTTC.

CDR3 amino acids: CASSLNRVAEAFF. The CDR3, as DNA: TGTGCCAGCAGCTTAAACAGGGTGGCTGAAGCTTTCTTT. The genes are TRBV11-1 and TRBJ1-1, with a tentative D call TRBD1 (6 bases). This CDR3 region has 13 residues. From germline, CDR1 is SGHAT and CDR2 FQDESV (reference sequence). Trimming took 2 bases from V and 6 from J, leaving 10 bases between them. Full variable domain (rest looked up from reference TRBV11-1 and TRBJ1-1): EAEVAQSPRYKITEKSQAVAFWCDPISGHATLYWYRQILGQGPELLVQFQDESVVDDSQLPKDRFSAERLKGVDSTLKIQPAELGDSAMYLCASSLNRVAEAFFGQGTRLTVV.

The chain combines TRBV28 with TRBJ2-7; TRBD2 is a possible D gene (7 bases). V was shortened by 6 bases and J by 4 bases, with 13 bases between the two germline ends. Germline V lookup: CDR1 MDHEN, CDR2 SYDVKM. This CDR3 comprises 13 residues. The CDR3 loop is CASRWGGRYEQYF. CDR3 DNA: TGTGCCAGCAGGTGGGGGGGCCGATACGAGCAGTACTTC.

This clone has only a few counts. The chain joins TRBV29-1 to TRBJ2-1, with D perhaps matching TRBD2 (6 bases). With 4 bases removed from V and 6 bases from J, the gap between germline ends came to 19 bases. Germline assignment: CDR1 SQVTM and CDR2 ANQGSEA. This CDR3 region has 15 residues. The CDR3 coding sequence is TGCAGCGTTGTGTTGGGGACCGGGGGAAGCAATGAGCAGTTCTTC. Protein product: CSVVLGTGGSNEQFF.

V usage is TRBV27 and J usage is TRBJ2-1; no clear D gene. This CDR3 region has 17 residues. Deletions cut 1 base from V and 11 bases from J, with 24 bases between. Germline CDR1 reads MNHEY; CDR2 reads SMNVEV (reference sequence). The CDR3 DNA reads as TGTGCCAGCAGTTTATGGGCTGGGGTGTCGGGCGCGGAAAAGCAGTTCTTC. Its protein is CASSLWAGVSGAEKQFF.

The gene calls are TRBV12-1 and TRBJ1-4; the D call TRBD1 from the table was never checked on the DNA. TRBV12-1 is reported as a pseudogene. The CDR3 runs to 14 residues. CDR3 protein: CAGVADRPLQKLFF. In nucleotides, the CDR3 is TGTGCCGGGGTCGCGGACAGGCCACTTCAAAAACTGTTTTTT.

This chain links TRBV10-3 with TRBJ1-2; the match to TRBD1 covers 7 bases. The CDR3 consists of 17 residues. The V and J ends lost 4 bases and 5 bases, in that order; junction bases with no gene match: 16. The germline V gene has CDR1 ENHRY and CDR2 SYGVKD. Written as DNA, the CDR3 is TGTGCCATCAGTGGCCCCTTAGGACAGGCGATCCGTTATGGCTACACCTTC. It is translated as CAISGPLGQAIRYGYTF.

This sequence joins TRBV19 and TRBJ1-5; D call uncertain. The CDR3 covers 15 residues. Germline V gene sequence: CDR1 LNHDA, CDR2 SQIVND (reference sequence). V was clipped by 6 bases and J by 2 bases, with 14 bases between them. The chain's CDR3 is CASRGREGGNQPQHF. The CDR3 coding sequence is TGTGCCAGTAGGGGGAGGGAAGGAGGCAATCAGCCCCAGCATTTT.

V gene TRBV18 combines with J gene TRBJ1-4; a weak D match, TRBD1 (5 bases). Germline lookup yields CDR1 KGHSH and CDR2 LQKENI. The length of the CDR3 is 20 residues. The V gene lost 2 bases and the J gene lost 4 bases, with 26 bases spanning the gap. The CDR3 coding sequence is TGTGCCAGCTCACCATTCCGAGCAGAGGCTGAGGGGAACCGTAATGAAAAACTGTTTTTT. Translating gives CASSPFRAEAEGNRNEKLFF.